Presented here are 9 T cell receptor delta chains from one specimen sequenced in a study of γδ T cells in repeated Plasmodium falciparum infection. Gammadelta T cells were flow-sorted from PBMC into Vgamma9/Vdelta2+ and Vdelta2-negative populations for bulk analysis. TCRdb applied CATT to the multiplex PCR reads for clone calling. Of 50,000 to 55,000 delta-chain clones detected, roughly 2% appear once; the ten largest clones hold approximately 25%. Sequences were obtained from gamma-delta T cells from blood. These TCRs come from a pool of human donors (malaria-infected and uninfected, not separated).

This clone is judged medium-sized. The chain employs TRDV3 and TRDJ1; TRDD3 agrees at 9 bases. Germline V gives CDR1 TVYSNPD, CDR2 GDNSRS (reference sequence). The junction had 21 bases not matched to a gene; V was cut back by 2 bases and J by 2 bases. The CDR3 sequence is 19 residues long. The CDR3 here is CAFGLWVPHTGGVTDKLIF. CDR3 sequence (DNA): TGTGCCTTTGGATTGTGGGTTCCCCACACTGGGGGAGTGACCGATAAACTCATCTTT.

In the case of this clone: Translating this DNA gives a protein that differs at residue 13 from the TCRdb one, which belongs to a much larger clone; a read error is likely, and the protein shown is this translation. V gene TRDV1 combines with J gene TRDJ1; D is perhaps TRDD3 (8 bases). The J gene comes from matching the DNA to germline here; TCRdb lacks it. CDR1 and CDR2 (germline): TSWWSYY, QGS. Trimming cost V 5 bases and J 0 bases, with 31 bases left between them. The CDR3 totals 21 residues. The CDR3 is CALGTSFLLYWGVPYTDKLIF. In nucleotides, the CDR3 is TGTGCTCTTGGGACCTCCTTCCTCCTATACTGGGGGGTACCTTACACCGATAAACTCATCTTT.

This clone was seen a few times. This likely traces to a read error, being one base from a far larger clone. The same CDR3 also results from other DNA sequences found in this sample. The genes are TRDV1 and TRDJ1; 8 positions match TRDD3. No J gene was available from TCRdb, and it was assigned here by a germline match of the DNA. Germline-derived CDR1 and CDR2 are TSWWSYY and QGS. This CDR3 contains 24 residues. V gave up 3 bases and J gave up 3 bases; unmatched junction bases: 33. CDR3 sequence: CALGDRHANVRNYRGILRADKLIF. CDR3 in DNA: TGTGCTCTTGGGGACCGACACGCTAACGTTCGAAATTACCGGGGGATATTGCGCGCCGATAAACTCATCTTT.

Notes on this clone: The protein TCRdb gives is from a much larger clone and does not agree with this DNA's translation at residue 13, likely a read error; the protein shown here comes from the DNA. Other DNA sequences in the sample encode the same CDR3. The chain is built from TRDV1 and TRDJ1; 9 bases match TRDD3. Germline matching of the DNA provided the J gene here, since TCRdb leaves it blank. This CDR3 region has 20 residues. The J segment lost 8 bases and the V segment lost 1 base, leaving 23 bases of the junction unmatched. Per the germline V gene, CDR1 is TSWWSYY and CDR2 is QGS. CDR3 protein: CALGEPLSFWGIRVVSKLIF. CDR3 coding DNA: TGTGCTCTTGGGGAACCACTGAGCTTTTGGGGGATAAGAGTTGTTTCGAAACTCATCTTT.

This clone came up a few times. A read error likely explains why the TCRdb protein, taken from a much larger clone, differs from this DNA's translation at residue 3; the protein shown is translated from the DNA. The chain recombines TRDV2 with TRDJ1; no clear D gene. Germline CDR1 is GEAIGNYY and CDR2 is EKD. CDR3 size: 15 residues. Here the CDR3 reads CAYDTVGVPIDKLIF. CDR3 DNA sequence: TGTGCCTATGACACCGTTGGAGTGCCTATCGATAAACTCATCTTT.

This clone was recorded a few times. A far bigger clonotype differs at one base, so this is likely a read error. Other DNA sequences within the sample encode an identical CDR3. This chain uses TRAV36/DV7 with TRDJ1; D possibly corresponds to TRDD3 (6 bases). The J gene, not given by TCRdb, was assigned here from a germline match of the nucleotide sequence. Per the germline V gene, CDR1 is VTNFRS and CDR2 is LTSSGIE (reference sequence). The CDR3 sequence is 17 residues long. Trimming took 0 bases from V and 4 from J, leaving 22 bases between them. The CDR3 DNA reads as TGTGCTGTGGAGGCCCCTCTGCGTGGGGGCCGCGACGATAAACTCATCTTT. Translated: CAVEAPLRGGRDDKLIF.

This clone was counted a few times. A far larger clone is one base from this, pointing to a likely read error. Other DNA sequences within the sample encode an identical CDR3. The V call is TRDV2, the J call TRDJ1, with D maybe TRDD2 (5 bases). Here the J gene came from matching the DNA to germline, since TCRdb omits it. This CDR3 contains 14 residues. CDR1 and CDR2 (germline): GEAIGNYY, EKD. As DNA, the CDR3 is TGTGCCAGTGACCTCTCGAGGCCTTCAAGGCAACTCATCTTT. This encodes CASDLSRPSRQLIF.

Concerning this clone: Translating this DNA gives a protein that differs at residue 5 from the TCRdb one, which belongs to a much larger clone; a read error is likely, and the protein shown is this translation. This chain connects TRAV38-2/DV8 to TRDJ1, with 9 bases that match TRDD3. TCRdb records no J gene; here it was assigned by comparing the DNA to germline. Germline CDR1 is TSESDYY and CDR2 is QEAYKQQN. This CDR3 has 20 amino acids. The V and J ends lost 3 bases and 0 bases, in that order; junction bases with no gene match: 18. The CDR3 DNA reads as TGTGCTTATAGGAACGCATTCCTATCATACTGGGGGACGTACACCGATAAACTCATCTTT. Its protein product is CAYRNAFLSYWGTYTDKLIF.

The table lists this clone with many counts. TCRdb has a much larger clone's protein, which differs at residue 6 from the translation of this DNA, likely because of a read error; what is shown is the protein translated from the DNA. The chain is built from TRDV3 and TRDJ1; D is uncertain. No J gene is reported in TCRdb; it was inferred here by comparing the DNA with germline. The CDR3 is 15 amino acids. V lost 3 bases and J 0 bases, leaving 17 bases between the germline ends. Germline V CDR1 and CDR2: TVYSNPD, GDNSRS (reference sequence). For the CDR3, the DNA is TGTGCCTTCCCATACCTTGCTTATTACACCGATAAACTCATCTTT. It is translated as CAFPYLAYYTDKLIF.